Below are 30 T cell receptor beta chains sequenced from a single sample in a study of T cell responses to AZD1222 COVID-19 vaccine. Generated by immunoSEQ multiplex PCR, the TCRdb table keeps only in-frame clones and is missing some. Of 150,000 or so clones listed, roughly 90% were seen once; the top ten hold about 1.5%. The sample was peripheral blood, taken on day 0 of AZD1222 vaccination. The source is an adult in good health.

This chain joins TRBV7-9 and TRBJ2-7, with 13 bases matching TRBD2. CDR3 length: 16 residues. Trimming removed 5 bases from V and 2 bases from J; junction bases left unmatched: 6. Germline V gives CDR1 SEHNR, CDR2 FQNEAQ (reference sequence). The CDR3 sequence is CASSPGLAGLPYEQYF. As DNA, the CDR3 is TGTGCCAGCAGCCCGGGACTAGCGGGACTTCCCTACGAGCAGTACTTC. The full variable domain, rest sourced from reference TRBV7-9 and TRBJ2-7, is DTGVSQNPRHKITKRGQNVTFRCDPISEHNRLYWYRQTLGQGPEFLTYFQNEAQLEKSRLLSDRFSAERPKGSFSTLEIQRTEQGDSAMYLCASSPGLAGLPYEQYFGPGTRLTVT.

The chain employs TRBV19 and TRBJ2-7; possibly TRBD1 for D (6 bases). CDR1 is LNHDA, CDR2 SQIVND, per germline (reference sequence). Trimming pared 2 bases from V and 5 bases from J, leaving 16 bases between. The CDR3 is made up of 15 amino acids. The CDR3 region is CASSINEGQGNEQYF. The CDR3 nucleotides are TGTGCCAGTAGTATAAATGAGGGGCAGGGGAACGAGCAGTACTTC.

This chain joins TRBV7-6 and TRBJ1-4; D might be TRBD1 (6 bases). This CDR3 is built from 17 residues. Germline lookup yields CDR1 SGHVS and CDR2 FNYEAQ. Trimming took 5 bases from V and 5 from J, leaving 21 bases between them. The CDR3 reads CASSLRQVQPANEKLFF. As DNA, the CDR3 is TGTGCCAGCAGCCTCCGACAGGTCCAGCCGGCGAATGAAAAACTGTTTTTT.

The rearrangement uses TRBV2 and TRBJ1-1; D not certain. Germline V gives CDR1 SNHLY, CDR2 FYNNEI. This CDR3 comprises 13 residues. V lost 5 bases and J 3 bases, leaving 10 bases between the germline ends. CDR3 amino acids: CASSLVRDTEAFF. CDR3 sequence (DNA): TGTGCCAGCAGTCTGGTCCGGGACACTGAAGCTTTCTTT.

The chain carries TRBV12-5 and TRBJ2-3; tentatively, D is TRBD1 (5 bases). V dropped 3 bases and J dropped 4 bases, with 23 bases sitting between them. The CDR3 loop spans 18 amino acids. The germline CDR1 and CDR2 sequences are LGHNT and FRNRAP. CDR3 nucleotide sequence: TGTGCTAGTGGTTTCCCCAATCTCTCCAGGACATGGGCAGATACGCAGTATTTT. Encoded protein: CASGFPNLSRTWADTQYF.

The gene calls are TRBV6-1 and TRBJ2-7; no clear D. Germline-derived CDR1 and CDR2 are MNHNS and SASEGT. The CDR3 is made up of 12 amino acids. With 3 bases removed from V and 5 bases from J, the gap between germline ends came to 8 bases. CDR3 nucleotide sequence: TGTGCCAGCAGTGAGTCAACTAACGAGCAGTACTTC. Protein product: CASSESTNEQYF.

A note on this clone: Sequence at one end of the junction differs from germline and may be a read error. This chain uses TRBV27 with TRBJ2-1; possibly TRBD1 or TRBD2 for D (5 bases each). CDR1 MNHEY and CDR2 SMNVEV come from the germline V gene (reference sequence). The CDR3 spans 12 residues. CDR3 nucleotides: TGTGCCAGCAGTTTATGGGGGTCCGAGCTAATCTTC. Protein product: CASSLWGSELIF.

CDR3 protein: CASSQGNLEFF. The CDR3 DNA reads as TGTGCCAGCAGCCAAGGGAATTTGGAGTTCTTC. This chain connects TRBV3-1 (or the pseudogene TRBV3-2) to TRBJ2-1, with D unresolved. Germline CDR1 and CDR2: LGHDT and YNNKEL (reference sequence). Trimming removed 1 base at V and 14 bases at J, with 9 bases between. The CDR3 sequence is 11 residues long.

CDR3 in DNA: TGTGCCAGCAGCTTGACAGAGAACCTTTCTGGAAACACCATATATTTT. Its translation is CASSLTENLSGNTIYF. This chain uses TRBV6-2 or TRBV6-3 with TRBJ1-3; D may be TRBD1 (5 bases). V shed 6 bases and J shed 1 base, with 16 bases lying between them. The CDR3 is made up of 16 amino acids. From germline, CDR1 is MNHEY and CDR2 SVGEGT.

Only one count was recorded for this clone. The chain combines TRBV5-6 with TRBJ1-1; 10 bases agree with TRBD1. The CDR3 is 15 amino acids. V lost 4 bases and J lost 3; bases outside the gene matches: 6. The V gene's germline CDR1 is SGHDT and CDR2 YYEEEE. The CDR3 is CASSTAGTGDTEAFF. DNA of the CDR3: TGTGCCAGCAGCACAGCCGGGACAGGGGACACTGAAGCTTTCTTT.

The chain carries TRBV19 and TRBJ2-5; D is possibly TRBD2 (5 bases). Per the germline V gene, CDR1 is LNHDA and CDR2 is SQIVND (reference sequence). The CDR3 totals 12 residues. V lost 8 bases, J lost 14 bases, and 21 bases lay in between. CDR3 in DNA: TGTGCCAGTTCGTACGGACTTCAAGAGACTTACTTC. It specifies CASSYGLQETYF. The variable domain in full, with the rest retrieved from reference TRBV19 and TRBJ2-5, is DGGITQSPKYLFRKEGQNVTLSCEQNLNHDAMYWYRQDPGQGLRLIYYSQIVNDFQKGDIAEGYSVSREKKESFPLTVTSAQKNPTAFYLCASSYGLQETYFGPGTRLLVL.

The CDR3 sequence: CASSLGGLSLRGGNTEAFF. CDR3 nucleotides: TGTGCCAGCAGCTTAGGCGGGCTAAGCCTAAGGGGGGGGAACACTGAAGCTTTCTTT. This chain links TRBV7-9 with TRBJ1-1, with D tentatively TRBD1 (6 bases). V was cut by 1 base and J by 1 base, with 22 bases left in between. CDR3 size: 19 residues. From germline, CDR1 is SEHNR and CDR2 FQNEAQ (reference sequence).

This clone was detected once. This rearrangement joins TRBV21-1 to TRBJ1-4; whether TRBD1, the table's D call, matches the DNA was not checked. TRBV21-1 is designated a pseudogene. The length of the CDR3 is 14 residues. The CDR3 DNA sequence: TGTGCCTGGAACCAGGGACAAAGGGGTGAAAAACTGTTTTTT. Protein product: CAWNQGQRGEKLFF.

The V and J genes are TRBV9 and TRBJ2-7, with TRBD1 matching 8 bases. This CDR3 comprises 14 residues. CDR1 is SGDLS and CDR2 is YYNGEE in the germline V gene. V lost 3 bases, J lost 2 bases, and 4 bases stayed unmatched. DNA of the CDR3: TGTGCCAGCAGCGCGGGACAGGTTCCCTACGAGCAGTACTTC. It specifies CASSAGQVPYEQYF. Full variable domain (remainder filled in from reference TRBV9 and TRBJ2-7): DSGVTQTPKHLITATGQRVTLRCSPRSGDLSVYWYQQSLDQGLQFLIQYYNGEERAKGNILERFSAQQFPDLHSELNLSSLELGDSALYFCASSAGQVPYEQYFGPGTRLTVT.

J is TRBJ2-2 and V is TRBV6-5, with no clear D. The CDR3 extends over 14 amino acids. The germline V and J ends were trimmed by 0 bases and 8 bases, with 10 bases remaining between them. The germline CDR1 and CDR2 sequences are MNHEY and SVGAGI. The CDR3: CASSYSISPGELFF. The CDR3 nucleotides are TGTGCCAGCAGTTACTCGATCTCCCCAGGGGAGCTGTTTTTT.

The chain is built from TRBV27 and TRBJ1-2; D possibly corresponds to TRBD1 (5 bases). Germline lookup yields CDR1 MNHEY and CDR2 SMNVEV (reference sequence). The CDR3 sequence is 14 residues long. Trimming shortened V by 5 bases and J by 0 bases, and 10 bases separated the two germline ends. The CDR3 loop is CASSLSRANYGYTF. In DNA form, the CDR3 reads TGTGCCAGCAGTCTAAGCAGGGCTAACTATGGCTACACCTTC.

In DNA, the CDR3 is TGCGCCAGCAGCCAAGATACGGACAGGTTCATGAACACTGAAGCTTTCTTT. Its translation: CASSQDTDRFMNTEAFF. V is TRBV4-1 and J is TRBJ1-1; 7 bases match TRBD1. Unmatched junction bases numbered 7, after V lost 0 bases and J lost 0 bases. The germline CDR1 and CDR2 sequences are MGHRA and YSYEKL. This CDR3 contains 17 residues.

This clone occurred once. The genes are TRBV7-2 and TRBJ1-5; D gene unclear. Trimming took 5 bases from V and 3 from J, leaving 11 bases between them. In germline, CDR1 is SGHTA, CDR2 FQGNSA. The CDR3 is 14 residues long. CDR3: CASSVKGYNQPQHF. CDR3 bases: TGTGCCAGCAGCGTAAAGGGTTACAATCAGCCCCAGCATTTT.

The chain is built from TRBV6-5 and TRBJ2-5, with TRBD1 identical over 7 bases. Germline-derived CDR1 and CDR2 are MNHEY and SVGAGI. The CDR3 is 14 residues long. The V segment lost 6 bases and the J segment 3 bases; nucleotides outside the gene matches: 7. The chain's CDR3 is CASRPYRGKETQYF. The CDR3 nucleotides are TGTGCCAGCAGGCCATACAGGGGCAAAGAGACCCAGTACTTC.

The V call is TRBV15, the J call TRBJ2-1; 10 bases map to TRBD2. J lost 6 bases, V lost 8 bases, and 10 bases had no gene match. The CDR3 consists of 15 residues. Looked up from germline, CDR1 is LNHNV and CDR2 is YYDKDF (reference sequence). CDR3 nucleotides: TGTGCCACCGAAAAGTTGGTAGCGGGAGGCAATGAGCAGTTCTTC. This translates into CATEKLVAGGNEQFF.

This clone was detected only a few times. This chain connects TRBV7-2 to TRBJ1-1, with a tentative D call TRBD1 (6 bases). The CDR3 totals 16 residues. Trimming pared 3 bases from V and 2 bases from J, leaving 16 bases between. Germline V CDR1 and CDR2: SGHTA, FQGNSA. The CDR3 loop is CASSLRRNRANTEAFF. CDR3 sequence (DNA): TGTGCCAGCAGCTTGAGACGAAACAGGGCCAACACTGAAGCTTTCTTT.

The chain is built from TRBV5-1 and TRBJ2-7, with no clear D. CDR1 SGHRS and CDR2 YFSETQ come from the germline V gene. The CDR3 is made up of 11 amino acids. Trimming took off 3 bases at V and 3 bases at J, with 4 bases between the two ends. CDR3 amino acids: CASSWGYEQYF. The CDR3 bases are TGCGCCAGCAGCTGGGGCTACGAGCAGTACTTC.

The V call is TRBV7-6, the J call TRBJ2-1; 7 bases map to TRBD1. The V gene's germline CDR1 is SGHVS and CDR2 FNYEAQ. This CDR3 has 16 residues. J lost 5 bases, V lost 0 bases, and 7 bases had no gene match. Written as DNA, the CDR3 is TGTGCCAGCAGCTTAGCTCCGGGACAGTTTAACAATGAGCAGTTCTTC. Its protein product is CASSLAPGQFNNEQFF.

The V and J genes are TRBV7-2 and TRBJ1-5; a possible D gene is TRBD1 (5 bases). V was shortened by 1 base and J by 3 bases, with 10 bases between the two germline ends. Per the germline V gene, CDR1 is SGHTA and CDR2 is FQGNSA. The CDR3 contains 15 residues. In nucleotides, the CDR3 is TGTGCCAGCAGCTTAGAAGGGGTCCCCAATCAGCCCCAGCATTTT. Amino acids: CASSLEGVPNQPQHF.

This rearrangement joins TRBV4-1 to TRBJ2-1; 7 bases line up with TRBD2. This CDR3 region has 19 residues. J gave up 0 bases and V 0 bases, and 11 bases lay outside the gene matches. Germline CDR1 MGHRA, CDR2 YSYEKL. CDR3 sequence reads: CASSQDPIPSGSSYNEQFF. CDR3 DNA: TGCGCCAGCAGCCAAGATCCGATACCTAGCGGTAGCTCCTACAATGAGCAGTTCTTC.

V gene TRBV5-8 combines with J gene TRBJ2-7; D possibly uses TRBD1 or TRBD2 (5 bases each). The CDR3 contains 14 residues. V lost 4 bases and J lost 0, with 11 bases in between. CDR1 and CDR2 (germline): SGHTS, YDEGEE. The CDR3 protein is CASSQGRFSYEQYF. As DNA, the CDR3 is TGTGCCAGCAGCCAGGGACGGTTCTCCTACGAGCAGTACTTC.

This chain uses TRBV7-2 with TRBJ2-7, with 10 nucleotides matching TRBD2. The CDR3 covers 14 residues. The germline V gene encodes CDR1 SGHTA and CDR2 FQGNSA. With 3 bases clipped from V and 6 bases from J, the junction kept 5 bases outside the gene matches. For the CDR3, the DNA is TGTGCCAGCAGCTTTAGCGGGGGGATACCCGAGCAGTACTTC. Translating gives CASSFSGGIPEQYF.

The gene calls are TRBV28 and TRBJ2-1; 11 bases map to TRBD2. This CDR3 comprises 14 residues. Germline V gives CDR1 MDHEN, CDR2 SYDVKM. Trimming cost V 6 bases and J 5 bases; bases outside gene matches: 3. CDR3 in DNA: TGTGCCAGCAGCCCTAGCGGGAGGCACAATGAGCAGTTCTTC. Translated: CASSPSGRHNEQFF.

V usage is TRBV6-5 and J usage is TRBJ1-4; no definite D call. CDR1 MNHEY and CDR2 SVGAGI come from the germline V gene. V was clipped by 7 bases and J by 8 bases, with 17 bases between them. This CDR3 has 14 residues. CDR3 DNA: TGTGCCAGCAACCAAGACACCTGGAAGGAAAAACTGTTTTTT. It is translated as CASNQDTWKEKLFF.

The V and J genes are TRBV9 and TRBJ2-7, with 10 bases that match TRBD1. The CDR3 is made up of 15 amino acids. Looked up from germline, CDR1 is SGDLS and CDR2 is YYNGEE. The V gene end was trimmed by 6 bases and the J gene end by 0 bases; junction bases not matched to a gene: 6. The CDR3 DNA reads TGTGCCAGCACCGAGGGGGACAGGGGCTCCTACGAGCAGTACTTC. Its protein is CASTEGDRGSYEQYF. Full variable domain (missing parts from reference TRBV9 and TRBJ2-7): DSGVTQTPKHLITATGQRVTLRCSPRSGDLSVYWYQQSLDQGLQFLIQYYNGEERAKGNILERFSAQQFPDLHSELNLSSLELGDSALYFCASTEGDRGSYEQYFGPGTRLTVT.